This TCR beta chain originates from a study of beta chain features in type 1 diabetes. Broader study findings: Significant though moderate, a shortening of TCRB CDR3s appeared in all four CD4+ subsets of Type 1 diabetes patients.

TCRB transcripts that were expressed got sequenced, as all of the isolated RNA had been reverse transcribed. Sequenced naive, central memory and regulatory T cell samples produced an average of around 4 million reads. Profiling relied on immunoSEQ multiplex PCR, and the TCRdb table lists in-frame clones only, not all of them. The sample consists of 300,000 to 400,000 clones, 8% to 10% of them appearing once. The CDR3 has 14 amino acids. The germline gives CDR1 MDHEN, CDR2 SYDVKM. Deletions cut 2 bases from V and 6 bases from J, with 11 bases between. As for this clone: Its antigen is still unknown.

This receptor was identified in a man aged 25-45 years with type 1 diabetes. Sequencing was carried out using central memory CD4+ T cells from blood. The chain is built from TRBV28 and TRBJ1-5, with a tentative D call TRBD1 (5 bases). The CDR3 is CASSLVREGQPQHF. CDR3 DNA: TGTGCCAGCAGTTTAGTCAGGGAGGGTCAGCCCCAGCATTTT.